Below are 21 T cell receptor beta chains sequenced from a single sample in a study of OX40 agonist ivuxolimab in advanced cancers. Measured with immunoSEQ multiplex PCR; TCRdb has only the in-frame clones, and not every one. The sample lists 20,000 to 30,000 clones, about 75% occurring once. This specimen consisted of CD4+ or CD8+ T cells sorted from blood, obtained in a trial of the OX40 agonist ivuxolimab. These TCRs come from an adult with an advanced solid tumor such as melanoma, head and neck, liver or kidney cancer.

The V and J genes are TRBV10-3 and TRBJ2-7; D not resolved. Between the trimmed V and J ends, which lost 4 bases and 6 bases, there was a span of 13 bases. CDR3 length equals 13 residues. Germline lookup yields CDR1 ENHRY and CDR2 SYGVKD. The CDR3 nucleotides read TGTGCCATCAGTGCCAACGATCGCTTCGAGCAGTACTTC. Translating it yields CAISANDRFEQYF.

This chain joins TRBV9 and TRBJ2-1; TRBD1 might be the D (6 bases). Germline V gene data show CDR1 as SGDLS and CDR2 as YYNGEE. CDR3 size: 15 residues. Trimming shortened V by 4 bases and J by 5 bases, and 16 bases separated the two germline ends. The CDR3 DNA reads TGTGCCAGCAGCTTACAGGGTCAGTTAAACAATGAGCAGTTCTTC. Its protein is CASSLQGQLNNEQFF.

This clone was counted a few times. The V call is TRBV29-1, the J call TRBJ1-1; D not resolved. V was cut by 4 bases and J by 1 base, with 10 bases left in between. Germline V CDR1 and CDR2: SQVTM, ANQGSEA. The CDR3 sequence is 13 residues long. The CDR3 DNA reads TGCAGCGTTGGGGTCGATGGGAACACTGAAGCTTTCTTT. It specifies CSVGVDGNTEAFF.

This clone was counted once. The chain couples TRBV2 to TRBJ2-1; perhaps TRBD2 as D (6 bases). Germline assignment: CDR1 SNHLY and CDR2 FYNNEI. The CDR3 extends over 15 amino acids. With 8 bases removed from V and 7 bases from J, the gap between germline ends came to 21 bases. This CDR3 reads CASHPRASAGNEQFF. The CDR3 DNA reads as TGTGCCAGCCACCCGCGGGCCTCGGCGGGGAATGAGCAGTTCTTC.

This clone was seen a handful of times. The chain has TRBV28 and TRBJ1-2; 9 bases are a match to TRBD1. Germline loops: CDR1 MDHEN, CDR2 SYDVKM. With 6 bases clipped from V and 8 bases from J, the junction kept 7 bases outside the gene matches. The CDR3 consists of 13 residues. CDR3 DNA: TGTGCCAGCAGCTTGGGACAGGGCGGCGGCTACACCTTC. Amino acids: CASSLGQGGGYTF.

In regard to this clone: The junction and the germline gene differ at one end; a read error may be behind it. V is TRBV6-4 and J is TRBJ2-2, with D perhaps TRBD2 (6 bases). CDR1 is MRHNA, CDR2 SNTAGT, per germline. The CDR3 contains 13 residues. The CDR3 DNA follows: TGTGCCAGCAGTCCGGGACTGGGCCGGGGAGCTGTTTTT. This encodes CASSPGLGRGAVF.

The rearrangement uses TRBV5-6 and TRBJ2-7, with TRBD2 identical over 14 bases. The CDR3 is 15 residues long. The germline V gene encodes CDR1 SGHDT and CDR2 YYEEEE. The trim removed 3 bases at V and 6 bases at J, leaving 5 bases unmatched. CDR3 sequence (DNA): TGTGCCAGCAGCTGGGGACTAGCGGGAGTCGGCGAGCAGTACTTC. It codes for CASSWGLAGVGEQYF.

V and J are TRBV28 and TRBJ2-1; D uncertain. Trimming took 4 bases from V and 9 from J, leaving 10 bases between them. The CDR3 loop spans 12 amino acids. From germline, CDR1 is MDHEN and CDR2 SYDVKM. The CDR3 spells CASSSHLGEQFF. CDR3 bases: TGTGCCAGCAGTTCGCACTTAGGTGAGCAGTTCTTC.

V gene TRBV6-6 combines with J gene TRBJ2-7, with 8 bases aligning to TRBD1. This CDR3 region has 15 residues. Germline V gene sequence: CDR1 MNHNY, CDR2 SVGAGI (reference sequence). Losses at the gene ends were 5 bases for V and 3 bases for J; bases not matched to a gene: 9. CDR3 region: CASSPYGQGNYEQYF. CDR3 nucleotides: TGTGCCAGCAGTCCCTACGGACAGGGCAACTACGAGCAGTACTTC.

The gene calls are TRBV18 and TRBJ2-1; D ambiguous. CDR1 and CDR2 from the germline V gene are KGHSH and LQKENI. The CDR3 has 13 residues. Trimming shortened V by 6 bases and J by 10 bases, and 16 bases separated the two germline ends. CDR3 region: CASSAPNAPEQFF. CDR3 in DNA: TGTGCCAGCTCGGCCCCAAACGCACCCGAGCAGTTCTTC.

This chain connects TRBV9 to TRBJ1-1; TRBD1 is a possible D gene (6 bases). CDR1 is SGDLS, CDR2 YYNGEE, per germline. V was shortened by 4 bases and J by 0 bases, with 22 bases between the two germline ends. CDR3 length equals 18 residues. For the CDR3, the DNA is TGTGCCAGCAGCCGCGACAGGCTCAGAGTTCGGGTGAACACTGAAGCTTTCTTT. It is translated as CASSRDRLRVRVNTEAFF.

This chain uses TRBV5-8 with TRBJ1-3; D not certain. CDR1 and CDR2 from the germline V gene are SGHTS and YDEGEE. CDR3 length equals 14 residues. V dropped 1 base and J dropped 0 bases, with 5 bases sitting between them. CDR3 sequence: CASSLSNSGNTIYF. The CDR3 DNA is TGTGCCAGCAGCTTGAGTAACTCTGGAAACACCATATATTTT.

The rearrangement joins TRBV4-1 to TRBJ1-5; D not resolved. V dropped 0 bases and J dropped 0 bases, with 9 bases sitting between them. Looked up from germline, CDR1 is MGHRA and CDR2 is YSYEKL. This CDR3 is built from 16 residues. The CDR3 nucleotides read TGCGCCAGCAGCCAAGAGTCACACCATAGCAATCAGCCCCAGCATTTT. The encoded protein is CASSQESHHSNQPQHF.

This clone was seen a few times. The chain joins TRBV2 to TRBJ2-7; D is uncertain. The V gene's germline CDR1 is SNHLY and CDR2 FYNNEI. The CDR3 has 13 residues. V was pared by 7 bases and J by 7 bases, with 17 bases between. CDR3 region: CASNPGTVPEQYF. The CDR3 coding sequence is TGTGCCAGCAACCCGGGCACAGTCCCTGAGCAGTACTTC.

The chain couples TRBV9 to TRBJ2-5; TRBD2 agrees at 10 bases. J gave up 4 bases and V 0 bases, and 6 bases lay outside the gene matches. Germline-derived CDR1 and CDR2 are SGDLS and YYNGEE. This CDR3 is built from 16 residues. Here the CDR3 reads CASSVASGGSGETQYF. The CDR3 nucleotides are TGTGCCAGCAGCGTAGCTAGCGGGGGTTCGGGAGAGACCCAGTACTTC.

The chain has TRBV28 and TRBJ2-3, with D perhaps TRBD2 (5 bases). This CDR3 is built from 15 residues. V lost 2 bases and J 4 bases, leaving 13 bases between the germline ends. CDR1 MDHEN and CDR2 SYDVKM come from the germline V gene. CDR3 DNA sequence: TGTGCCAGCAGTTTAGGGAACAGCGGCGCAGATACGCAGTATTTT. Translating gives CASSLGNSGADTQYF. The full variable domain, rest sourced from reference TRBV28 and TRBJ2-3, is DVKVTQSSRYLVKRTGEKVFLECVQDMDHENMFWYRQDPGLGLRLIYFSYDVKMKEKGDIPEGYSVSREKKERFSLILESASTNQTSMYLCASSLGNSGADTQYFGPGTRLTVL.

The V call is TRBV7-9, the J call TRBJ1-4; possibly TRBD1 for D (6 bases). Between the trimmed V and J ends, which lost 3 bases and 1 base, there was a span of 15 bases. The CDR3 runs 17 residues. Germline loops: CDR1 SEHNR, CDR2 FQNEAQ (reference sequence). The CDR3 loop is CASSLRAGAGTNEKLFF. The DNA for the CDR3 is TGTGCCAGCAGCTTGAGGGCAGGGGCTGGAACTAATGAAAAACTGTTTTTT.

The CDR3 sequence: CASSEALGQANYGYTF. DNA of the CDR3: TGTGCCAGCAGTGAAGCACTGGGACAGGCTAACTATGGCTACACCTTC. V is TRBV2 and J is TRBJ1-2; TRBD1 aligns across 8 bases. Germline V gene lookup returns CDR1 SNHLY and CDR2 FYNNEI. The CDR3 contains 16 residues. The trim removed 0 bases at V and 0 bases at J, leaving 3 bases unmatched. Looking up the rest from reference TRBV2 and TRBJ1-2 gives the full variable domain: EPEVTQTPSHQVTQMGQEVILRCVPISNHLYFYWYRQILGQKVEFLVSFYNNEISEKSEIFDDQFSVERPDGSNFTLKIRSTKLEDSAMYFCASSEALGQANYGYTFGSGTRLTVV.

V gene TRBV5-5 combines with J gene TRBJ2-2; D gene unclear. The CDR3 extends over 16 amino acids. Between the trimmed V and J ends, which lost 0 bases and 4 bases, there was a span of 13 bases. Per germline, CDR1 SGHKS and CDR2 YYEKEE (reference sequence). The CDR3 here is CASSLAVLVPTGELFF. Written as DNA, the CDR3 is TGTGCCAGCAGCTTGGCCGTTTTAGTCCCCACCGGGGAGCTGTTTTTT.

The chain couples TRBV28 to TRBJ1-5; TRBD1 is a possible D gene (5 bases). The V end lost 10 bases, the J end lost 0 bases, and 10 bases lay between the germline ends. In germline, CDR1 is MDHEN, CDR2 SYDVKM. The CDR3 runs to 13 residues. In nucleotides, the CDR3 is TGTGCCACCAGACAGATTAGCAATCAGCCCCAGCATTTT. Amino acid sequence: CATRQISNQPQHF. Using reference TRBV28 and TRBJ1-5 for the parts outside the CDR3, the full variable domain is DVKVTQSSRYLVKRTGEKVFLECVQDMDHENMFWYRQDPGLGLRLIYFSYDVKMKEKGDIPEGYSVSREKKERFSLILESASTNQTSMYLCATRQISNQPQHFGDGTRLSIL.

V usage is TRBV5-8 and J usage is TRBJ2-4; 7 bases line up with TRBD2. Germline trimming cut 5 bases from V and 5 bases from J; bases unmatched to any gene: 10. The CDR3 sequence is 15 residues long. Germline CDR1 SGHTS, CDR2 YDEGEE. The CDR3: CASSRAGYPQNIQYF. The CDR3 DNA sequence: TGTGCCAGCAGTCGAGCGGGATACCCTCAAAACATTCAGTACTTC.